This T cell receptor (beta chain) was identified in a study of blood T cell repertoires in COVID-19. Looked up from germline, CDR1 is SGHDT and CDR2 is YYEEEE. This CDR3 contains 17 residues. V shed 4 bases and J 4 bases; nucleotides not matched to a gene: 8. The method was immunoSEQ multiplex PCR; TCRdb's version includes in-frame clones alone and lacks a portion of them. The sample includes 400,000 to 450,000 clones, roughly 90% seen only once; the top ten take roughly 0.78%. V and J are TRBV5-6 and TRBJ2-3; 14 nucleotides match TRBD2. Sample: peripheral blood. This sequence was found in a man in his late teens or twenties with COVID-19, enrolled during active disease. CDR3 protein: CASSPPGLAGGPDTQYF. The CDR3 DNA sequence: TGTGCCAGCAGCCCCCCCGGACTAGCGGGAGGACCAGATACGCAGTATTTT.